This TCR beta chain was identified during a study of cytomegalovirus exposure and HLA in healthy donors. Study-wide results and limits: Serostatus for CMV was the only available immune exposure information. Per published reports, the classifier diagnosed cytomegalovirus status with high specificity and sensitivity.

Trimming removed 0 bases from V and 5 bases from J, with 16 bases in between. The CDR3 sequence is 16 residues long. Germline CDR1 and CDR2: LNHNV and YYDKDF (reference sequence). Of note for this clone: Its target is unknown.

Both 60 Vbeta primers and 13 Jbeta primers went into the PCR. Sequenced by immunoSEQ multiplex PCR; TCRdb stores in-frame clones only, minus some. The repertoire holds 90,000 to 130,000 clones, with just over 75% as singletons. The J gene is TRBJ2-5, the V gene TRBV15, with D perhaps matching TRBD1 (5 bases). This sequence originates from a man aged 30 to 39 in good health and CMV-seropositive. Sequencing used PBMCs. CDR3 nucleotide sequence: TGTGCCACCAGCAGAGATACGGCAGGGCAGTGGGAGACCCAGTACTTC. Translated, it gives CATSRDTAGQWETQYF.